The TCR beta chain under discussion was sequenced for a study of blood T cell repertoires in COVID-19. Looking at the study overall: COVID-19 samples from acute and convalescent phases originated in the United States, Italy and Spain. From T cells, B-cell-depleted T cells, or PBMCs came the material, which was cDNA or gDNA.

In the original workflow: The authors estimated nucleated cell counts from reference gene primer amplification. Clones were sequenced by immunoSEQ multiplex PCR, and TCRdb holds only the in-frame ones, with some missing. V, J and clone size were drawn from that table, and D and trimming were deduced from the DNA. The sample has 250,000 or so clones, roughly 89% seen once. This CDR3 has 13 residues. Unmatched junction bases numbered 0, after V lost 3 bases and J lost 7 bases. Germline values: CDR1 SGDLS, CDR2 YYNGEE. This chain joins TRBV9 and TRBJ1-4, with 10 bases that match TRBD1. Sequencing was performed on peripheral blood. The TCR was taken from a middle-aged woman who had recovered from COVID-19. This CDR3 is CASSGTGGEKLFF. The DNA of the CDR3 is TGTGCCAGCAGCGGGACAGGGGGTGAAAAACTGTTTTTT.